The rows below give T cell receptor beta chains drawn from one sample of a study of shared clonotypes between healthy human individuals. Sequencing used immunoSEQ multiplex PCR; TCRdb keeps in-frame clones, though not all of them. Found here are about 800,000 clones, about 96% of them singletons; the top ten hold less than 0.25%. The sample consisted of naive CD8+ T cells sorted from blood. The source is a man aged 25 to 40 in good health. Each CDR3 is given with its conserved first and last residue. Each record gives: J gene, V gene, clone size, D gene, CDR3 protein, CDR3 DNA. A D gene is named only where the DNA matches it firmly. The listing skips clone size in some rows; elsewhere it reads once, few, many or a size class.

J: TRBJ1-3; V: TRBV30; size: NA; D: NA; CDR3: CAWSVLPSVLSGNTIYF; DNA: TGTGCCTGGAGTGTACTCCCTTCGGTATTATCTGGAAACACCATATATTTT
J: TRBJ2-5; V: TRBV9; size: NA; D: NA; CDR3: CASSASGRKETQYF; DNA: TGTGCCAGCAGCGCCTCAGGGCGAAAAGAGACCCAGTACTTC
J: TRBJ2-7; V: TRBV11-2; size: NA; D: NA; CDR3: CASSGFATGLYEQYF; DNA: TGTGCCAGCAGCGGCTTCGCGACAGGCCTCTACGAGCAGTACTTC
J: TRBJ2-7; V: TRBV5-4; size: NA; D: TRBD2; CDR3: CASSLVAGAYEQYF; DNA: TGTGCCAGCAGCTTGGTAGCGGGAGCCTACGAGCAGTACTTC
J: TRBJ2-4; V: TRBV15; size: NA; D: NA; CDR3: CATSRDEARLAKNIQYF; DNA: TGTGCCACCAGCAGAGATGAGGCTAGGCTAGCCAAAAACATTCAGTACTTC
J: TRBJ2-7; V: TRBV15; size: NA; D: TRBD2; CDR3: CATRYSSGRLHEQYF; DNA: TGTGCCACCAGGTATTCTAGCGGGAGGTTGCACGAGCAGTACTTC
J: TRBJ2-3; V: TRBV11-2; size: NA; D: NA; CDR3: CASSSGGSTDTQYF; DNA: TGTGCCAGCAGTAGCGGCGGCTCCACAGATACGCAGTATTTT
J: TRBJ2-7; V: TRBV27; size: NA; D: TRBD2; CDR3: CASSLGTSGIYEQYF; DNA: TGTGCCAGCAGTCTCGGGACTAGCGGGATCTACGAGCAGTACTTC
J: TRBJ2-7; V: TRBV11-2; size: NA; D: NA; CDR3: CASSQRPGGDYEQYF; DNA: TGTGCCAGCAGCCAGAGACCAGGGGGGGACTACGAGCAGTACTTC
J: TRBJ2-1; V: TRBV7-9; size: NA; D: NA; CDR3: CASSPPRVGYNEQFF; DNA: TGTGCCAGCAGCCCTCCTAGAGTAGGTTACAATGAGCAGTTCTTC
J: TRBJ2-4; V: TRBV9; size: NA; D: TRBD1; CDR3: CASSVEGTGGNIQYF; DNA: TGTGCCAGCAGCGTAGAGGGGACAGGGGGAAACATTCAGTACTTC
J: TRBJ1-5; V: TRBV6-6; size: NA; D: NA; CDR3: CASSPQAYSNQPQHF; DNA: TGTGCCAGCAGTCCTCAGGCGTATAGCAATCAGCCCCAGCATTTT
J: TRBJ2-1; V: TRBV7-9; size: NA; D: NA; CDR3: CASSPPVESYNEQFF; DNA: TGTGCCAGCAGCCCCCCCGTGGAGTCCTACAATGAGCAGTTCTTC
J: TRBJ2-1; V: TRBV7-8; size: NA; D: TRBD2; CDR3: CASSHGAGVSNEQFF; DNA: TGTGCCAGCAGCCACGGGGCGGGAGTTAGCAATGAGCAGTTCTTC
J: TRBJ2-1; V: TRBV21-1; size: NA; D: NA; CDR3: CASSTQTGTYEQFF; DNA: TGTGCCAGCAGCACGCAGACAGGGACTTATGAGCAGTTCTTC
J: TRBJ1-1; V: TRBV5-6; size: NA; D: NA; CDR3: CASSLDPDTEAFF; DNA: TGTGCCAGCAGCTTGGACCCGGACACTGAAGCTTTCTTT
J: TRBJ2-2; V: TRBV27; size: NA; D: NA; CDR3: CASSLLGGIGLFF; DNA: TGTGCCAGCAGTCTCTTGGGCGGAATTGGGCTGTTTTTT
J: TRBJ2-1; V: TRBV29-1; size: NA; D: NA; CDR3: CSVAGGDNYNNEQFF; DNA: TGCAGCGTTGCCGGAGGGGACAACTATAACAATGAGCAGTTCTTC
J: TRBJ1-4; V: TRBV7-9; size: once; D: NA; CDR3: CATGTDATNEKLFF; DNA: TGTGCCACCGGGACGGATGCAACTAATGAAAAACTGTTTTTT
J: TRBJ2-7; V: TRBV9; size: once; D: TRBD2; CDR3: CASSSPQGTSGTNEQYF; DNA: TGTGCCAGTAGTTCCCCGCAAGGGACTAGCGGGACAAACGAGCAGTACTTC
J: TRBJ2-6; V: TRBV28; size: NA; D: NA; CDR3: CASSSQRDTRMGANVLTF; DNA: TGTGCCAGCAGTTCGCAAAGGGACACCCGTATGGGGGCCAACGTCCTGACTTTC
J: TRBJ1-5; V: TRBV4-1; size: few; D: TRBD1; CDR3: CASRPQGSNQPQHF; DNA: TGCGCCAGCAGACCACAGGGGAGCAATCAGCCCCAGCATTTT
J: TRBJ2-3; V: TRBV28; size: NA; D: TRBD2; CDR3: CASRYGLAGTDTQYF; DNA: TGTGCCAGCAGATACGGACTAGCTGGGACAGATACGCAGTATTTT
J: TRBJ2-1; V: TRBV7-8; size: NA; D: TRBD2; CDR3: CASSLVWGGTSSYNEQFF; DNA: TGTGCCAGCAGCTTAGTTTGGGGAGGGACTAGCTCCTACAATGAGCAGTTCTTC
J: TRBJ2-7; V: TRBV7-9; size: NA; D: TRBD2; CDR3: CASSSWTSETYEQYF; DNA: TGTGCCAGCAGCTCTTGGACTAGCGAGACCTACGAGCAGTACTTC
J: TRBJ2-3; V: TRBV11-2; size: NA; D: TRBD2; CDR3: CASSFRGGASTDTQYF; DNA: TGTGCCAGCAGCTTTCGGGGAGGGGCTAGCACAGATACGCAGTATTTT
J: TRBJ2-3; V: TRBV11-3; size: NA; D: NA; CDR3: CASSPSTDTDTQYF; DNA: TGTGCCAGCAGCCCCTCGACAGACACAGATACGCAGTATTTT
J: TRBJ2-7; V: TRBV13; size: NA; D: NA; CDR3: CASSLEGRAGEQYF; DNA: TGTGCCAGCAGCTTAGAGGGCAGGGCCGGCGAGCAGTACTTC
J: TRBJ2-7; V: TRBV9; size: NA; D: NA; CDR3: CASSKYEQYF; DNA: TGTGCCAGCAGCAAGTACGAGCAGTACTTC
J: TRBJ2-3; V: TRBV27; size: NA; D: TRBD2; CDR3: CASSTWTSGRANSDTQYF; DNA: TGTGCCAGCAGTACCTGGACTAGCGGGAGGGCCAACTCGGATACGCAGTATTTT
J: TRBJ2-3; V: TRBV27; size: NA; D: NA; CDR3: CASSESSGHQLTDTQYF; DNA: TGTGCCAGCAGTGAAAGTTCTGGACACCAACTCACAGATACGCAGTATTTT
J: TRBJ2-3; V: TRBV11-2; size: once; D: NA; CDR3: CASSLGLASTDTQYF; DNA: TGTGCCAGCAGCCTGGGACTGGCTAGCACAGATACGCAGTATTTT
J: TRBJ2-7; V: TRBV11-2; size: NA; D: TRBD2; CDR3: CASRPILAGSSYEQYF; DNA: TGTGCCAGCAGGCCCATCCTAGCGGGCAGCTCCTACGAGCAGTACTTC
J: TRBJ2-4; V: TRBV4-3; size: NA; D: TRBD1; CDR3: CASSQSDRDRLLAKNIQYF; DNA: TGCGCCAGCAGCCAATCGGATCGGGACAGACTTTTAGCCAAAAACATTCAGTACTTC
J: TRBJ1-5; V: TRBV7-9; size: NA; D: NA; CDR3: CASSPPSHQPQHF; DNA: TGTGCCAGCAGCCCCCCGTCCCATCAGCCCCAGCATTTT
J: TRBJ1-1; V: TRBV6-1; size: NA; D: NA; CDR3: CATAFLGSSTEAFF; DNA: TGTGCCACTGCCTTCTTGGGGAGTAGCACTGAAGCTTTCTTT
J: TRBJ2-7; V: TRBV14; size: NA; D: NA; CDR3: CASSQLNEQYF; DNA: TGTGCCAGCAGTCAGCTGAACGAGCAGTACTTC
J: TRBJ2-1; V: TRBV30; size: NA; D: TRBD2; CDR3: CAWSDTSTSGFNNEQFF; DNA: TGTGCCTGGAGTGACACCTCGACTAGCGGGTTTAACAATGAGCAGTTCTTC
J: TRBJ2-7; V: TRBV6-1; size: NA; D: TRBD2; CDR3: CASRVSGSAYEQYF; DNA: TGTGCCAGCAGGGTCAGCGGGAGCGCGTACGAGCAGTACTTC
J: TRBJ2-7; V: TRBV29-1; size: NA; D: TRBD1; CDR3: CSVQRGQRYEQYF; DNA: TGCAGCGTTCAGAGGGGGCAACGATACGAGCAGTACTTC
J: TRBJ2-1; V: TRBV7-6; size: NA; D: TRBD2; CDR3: CASSSNSGTSGRGEQFF; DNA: TGTGCCAGCAGCTCCAATTCCGGGACTAGCGGGAGGGGAGAGCAGTTCTTC
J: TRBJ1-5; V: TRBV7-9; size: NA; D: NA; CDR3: CASSLILGPQHF; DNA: TGTGCCAGCAGCTTAATCCTCGGGCCCCAGCATTTT
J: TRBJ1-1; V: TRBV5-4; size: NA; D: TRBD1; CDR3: CASSLWDSTEAFF; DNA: TGTGCCAGCAGCTTGTGGGACAGCACTGAAGCTTTCTTT
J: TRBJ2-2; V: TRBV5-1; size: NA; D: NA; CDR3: CASSLSSTNTGELFF; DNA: TGCGCCAGCAGCTTGAGTAGTACAAACACCGGGGAGCTGTTTTTT
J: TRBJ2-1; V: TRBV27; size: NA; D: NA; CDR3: CASSSLSSEQFF; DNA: TGTGCCAGCAGTTCATTAAGTAGTGAGCAGTTCTTC
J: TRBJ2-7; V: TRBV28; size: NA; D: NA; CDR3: CASSLGSDSYEQYF; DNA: TGTGCCAGCAGTTTAGGCTCGGACTCCTACGAGCAGTACTTC
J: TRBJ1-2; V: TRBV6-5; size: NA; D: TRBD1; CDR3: CASSYEGQGAEGYTF; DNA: TGTGCCAGCAGTTACGAGGGACAGGGGGCCGAAGGCTACACCTTC
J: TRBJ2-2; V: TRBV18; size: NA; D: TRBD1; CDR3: CASSPTGGANTGELFF; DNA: TGTGCCAGCTCACCCACAGGGGGTGCGAACACCGGGGAGCTGTTTTTT
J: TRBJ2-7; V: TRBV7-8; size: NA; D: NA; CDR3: CASSLQRGTYEQYF; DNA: TGTGCCAGCAGCTTACAGCGAGGGACCTACGAGCAGTACTTC
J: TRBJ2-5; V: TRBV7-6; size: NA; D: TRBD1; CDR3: CASSLMGQQETQYF; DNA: TGTGCCAGCAGCTTAATGGGACAGCAAGAGACCCAGTACTTC
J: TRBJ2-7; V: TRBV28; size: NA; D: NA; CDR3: CASSPSWIAFPYEQYF; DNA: TGTGCCAGCAGTCCGTCGTGGATAGCGTTTCCCTACGAGCAGTACTTC
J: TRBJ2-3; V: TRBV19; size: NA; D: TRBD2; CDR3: CASSNLAGDTDTQYF; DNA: TGTGCCAGTAGTAACTTAGCGGGGGACACAGATACGCAGTATTTT
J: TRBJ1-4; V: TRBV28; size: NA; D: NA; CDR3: CASSLRQGSEIGKLFF; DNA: TGTGCCAGCAGTTTGCGTCAGGGAAGTGAGATAGGAAAACTGTTTTTT